This T cell receptor (beta chain) emerged from a study of vaccination and CD4 T cells after COVID-19. Specified treatment: approximately nine-day PBMC culture with coronavirus spike peptide pools or control peptides (ViraFEST assay). Under the ViraFEST approach, antigen-specific T cells were expanded with peptide pools and TCRs subsequently sequenced. When 10 days of culture had elapsed, CD4+ T cells were isolated by negative selection. The Oncomine TCR Beta short-read assay was applied to DNA of cultured CD4+ T cells. After culture, CD4+ T cells served as the source for genomic DNA extraction. TCRdb re-derived calls from the PCR reads in MiXCR, one entry per CDR3 protein. This table holds about 19,000 distinct CDR3 sequences, 51% found once. As to this clonotype: Its target is not known.

Broader study findings: The appearance of a median approximately 90% of reactive clones in convalescent patients occurred only post-vaccination.

This sequence originates from a human donor who had recovered from COVID-19. This specimen was CD4+ T cells from blood, cultured in vitro, taken before SARS-CoV-2 vaccination.

CDR3 region: CASSSWGGLTDTQYF. The CDR3 nucleotides read TGTGCCAGCAGTTCCTGGGGGGGACTCACAGATACGCAGTATTTT. The chain combines TRBV28 with TRBJ2-3; TRBD2 agrees at 7 bases. Losses at the gene ends were 4 bases for V and 2 bases for J; bases not matched to a gene: 6. The CDR3 is 15 residues long. CDR1 MDHEN and CDR2 SYDVKM come from the germline V gene.